This T cell receptor beta chain was documented in a study of OX40 agonist ivuxolimab in advanced cancers. This clone was counted a few times. V was trimmed by 0 bases and J by 0 bases, leaving 4 bases between them. Germline-derived CDR1 and CDR2 are SGHRS and YFSETQ. The CDR3 covers 15 residues. Sequenced by immunoSEQ multiplex PCR; TCRdb stores in-frame clones only, minus some. This table holds over 60,000 clones, about 91% found once. The origin of this receptor is an adult with an advanced solid tumor such as melanoma, head and neck, liver or kidney cancer. The chain carries TRBV5-1 and TRBJ2-6; D not resolved. Sequencing used CD4+ or CD8+ T cells sorted from blood, obtained in a trial of the OX40 agonist ivuxolimab. CDR3 sequence reads: CASSLGSSGANVLTF. The CDR3 nucleotides are TGCGCCAGCAGCTTGGGTAGCTCTGGGGCCAACGTCCTGACTTTC.